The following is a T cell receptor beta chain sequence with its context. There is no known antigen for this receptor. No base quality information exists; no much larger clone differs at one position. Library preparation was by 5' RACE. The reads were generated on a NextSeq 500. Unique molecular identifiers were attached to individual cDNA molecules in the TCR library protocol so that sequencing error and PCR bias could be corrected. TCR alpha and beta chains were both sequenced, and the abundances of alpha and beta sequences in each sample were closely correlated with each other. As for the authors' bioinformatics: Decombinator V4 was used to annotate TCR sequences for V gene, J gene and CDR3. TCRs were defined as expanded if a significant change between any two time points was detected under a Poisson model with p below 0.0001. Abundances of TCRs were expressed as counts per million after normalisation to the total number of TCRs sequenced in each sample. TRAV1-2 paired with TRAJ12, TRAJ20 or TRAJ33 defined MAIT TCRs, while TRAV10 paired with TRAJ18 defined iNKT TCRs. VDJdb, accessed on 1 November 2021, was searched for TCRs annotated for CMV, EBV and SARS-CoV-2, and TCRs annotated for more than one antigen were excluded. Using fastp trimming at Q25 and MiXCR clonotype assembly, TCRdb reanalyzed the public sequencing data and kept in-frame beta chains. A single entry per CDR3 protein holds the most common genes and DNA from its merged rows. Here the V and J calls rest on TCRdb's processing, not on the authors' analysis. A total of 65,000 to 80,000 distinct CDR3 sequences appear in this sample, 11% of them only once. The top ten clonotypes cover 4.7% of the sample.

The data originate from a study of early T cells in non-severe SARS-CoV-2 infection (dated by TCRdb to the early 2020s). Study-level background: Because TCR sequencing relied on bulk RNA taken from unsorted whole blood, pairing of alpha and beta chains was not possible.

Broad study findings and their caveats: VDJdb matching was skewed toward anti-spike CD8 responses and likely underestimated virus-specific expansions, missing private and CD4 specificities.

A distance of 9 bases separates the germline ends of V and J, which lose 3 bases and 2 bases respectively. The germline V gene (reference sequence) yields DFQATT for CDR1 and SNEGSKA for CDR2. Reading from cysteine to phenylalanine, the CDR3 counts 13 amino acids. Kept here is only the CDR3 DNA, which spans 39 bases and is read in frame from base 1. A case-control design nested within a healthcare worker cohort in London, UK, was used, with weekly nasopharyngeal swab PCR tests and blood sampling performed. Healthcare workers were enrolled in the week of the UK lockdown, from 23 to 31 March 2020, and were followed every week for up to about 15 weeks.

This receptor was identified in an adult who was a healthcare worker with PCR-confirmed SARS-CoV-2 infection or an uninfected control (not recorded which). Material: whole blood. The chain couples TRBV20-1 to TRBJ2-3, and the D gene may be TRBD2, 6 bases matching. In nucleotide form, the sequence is TGCAGTGCTAGCCCGGGAGCCACAGATACGCAGTATTTT. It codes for CSASPGATDTQYF.